This passage covers 25 T cell receptor beta chains from one sample sequenced in a study of human T cells and chemical hapten exposure. The time point denotes: patch test 1, 2 weeks after DPC sensitization. The treatment: therapeutic diphenylcyclopropenone sensitization with weekly scalp DPC. TCRdb re-derived calls from the RACE reads in MiXCR, one entry per CDR3 protein. The sample lists 75,000 to 100,000 distinct CDR3 sequences, roughly 12% occurring once. This sample comprised whole blood, obtained in connection with sensitization to the hapten diphenylcyclopropenone (DPC). The origin of the receptors is a woman in her sixties with alopecia areata. Some clones in this sample may be carry-over from other donors' samples.

This clonotype came up many times. The rearrangement links TRBV3-1 to TRBJ1-1; D is perhaps TRBD1 (5 bases). CDR3 length equals 15 residues. Germline V gene data show CDR1 as LGHDT and CDR2 as YNNKEL (reference sequence). The V gene lost 4 bases and the J gene lost 5 bases, with 17 bases spanning the gap. This chain's CDR3 is CASSRGDGGGTEAFF. The CDR3 nucleotides read TGTGCCAGCAGCCGGGGTGATGGTGGGGGGACTGAAGCTTTCTTT.

The chain recombines TRBV7-9 with TRBJ2-7, with 8 bases fitting TRBD1. The CDR3 length is 13 residues. The V gene end was trimmed by 7 bases and the J gene end by 2 bases; junction bases not matched to a gene: 4. Germline values: CDR1 SEHNR, CDR2 FQNEAQ (reference sequence). CDR3 nucleotide sequence: TGTGCCAGCAACCCACAGGGGGCCTACGAGCAGTACTTC. This translates into CASNPQGAYEQYF.

This clonotype appeared many times. This sequence joins TRBV11-2 and TRBJ2-1, with D uncertain. The CDR3 spans 13 residues. V dropped 5 bases and J dropped 5 bases, with 10 bases sitting between them. Germline V gene lookup returns CDR1 SGHAT and CDR2 FQNNGV. The CDR3, as DNA: TGTGCCAGCAGCCGCAATCTTGACAATGAGCAGTTCTTC. Translated: CASSRNLDNEQFF.

The gene calls are TRBV18 and TRBJ1-4; D is undetermined. The V end lost 4 bases, the J end lost 0 bases, and 12 bases lay between the germline ends. The CDR3 is 16 amino acids. Germline V CDR1 and CDR2: KGHSH, LQKENI. Here the CDR3 reads CASSRFDTATNEKLFF. The CDR3 nucleotides read TGTGCCAGCTCACGATTTGACACCGCAACTAATGAAAAACTGTTTTTT.

This clonotype was observed many times. This chain connects TRBV12-3 or TRBV12-4 to TRBJ2-3; unclear D gene. This CDR3 has 13 residues. V was cut by 4 bases and J by 6 bases, with 11 bases left in between. The DNA of the CDR3 is TGTGCCAGCAGTTCTACGTGGACGGATACGCAGTATTTT. It translates to CASSSTWTDTQYF.

This rearrangement joins TRBV7-9 to TRBJ2-3; no firm D call. Germline assignment: CDR1 SEHNR and CDR2 FQNEAQ (reference sequence). The CDR3 contains 15 residues. Trimming pared 4 bases from V and 0 bases from J, leaving 11 bases between. This CDR3 reads CASSWLDPSTDTQYF. In DNA form, the CDR3 reads TGTGCCAGCAGCTGGCTAGATCCTAGCACAGATACGCAGTATTTT.

This clonotype was observed a handful of times. The chain joins TRBV2 to TRBJ2-1, with D perhaps matching TRBD2 (7 bases). The germline gives CDR1 SNHLY, CDR2 FYNNEI. The CDR3 is 16 residues long. Trimming cost V 5 bases and J 2 bases, with 16 bases left between them. The CDR3 DNA is TGTGCCAGCAGTCCAGTAGGGGGGGCGACCTACAATGAGCAGTTCTTC. This gives the protein CASSPVGGATYNEQFF. Full variable domain (rest looked up from reference TRBV2 and TRBJ2-1): EPEVTQTPSHQVTQMGQEVILRCVPISNHLYFYWYRQILGQKVEFLVSFYNNEISEKSEIFDDQFSVERPDGSNFTLKIRSTKLEDSAMYFCASSPVGGATYNEQFFGPGTRLTVL.

This chain links TRBV29-1 with TRBJ1-1, with a weak D call TRBD1 (6 bases). Trimming removed 7 bases from V and 3 bases from J, with 21 bases in between. Germline lookup yields CDR1 SQVTM and CDR2 ANQGSEA. The CDR3 loop spans 15 amino acids. Written as DNA, the CDR3 is TGCAGCGCCCTGCGATCGGGGGCTTCGGACACTGAAGCTTTCTTT. Protein: CSALRSGASDTEAFF. Full variable domain (missing parts from reference TRBV29-1 and TRBJ1-1): SAVISQKPSRDICQRGTSLTIQCQVDSQVTMMFWYRQQPGQSLTLIATANQGSEATYESGFVIDKFPISRPNLTFSTLTVSNMSPEDSSIYLCSALRSGASDTEAFFGQGTRLTVV.

This clonotype was found many times. This rearrangement joins TRBV18 to TRBJ1-1; unclear D gene. Trimming removed 5 bases from V and 2 bases from J, with 6 bases in between. The germline V gene encodes CDR1 KGHSH and CDR2 LQKENI. The CDR3 contains 12 residues. CDR3 protein: CASSSPNTEAFF. The CDR3 nucleotides are TGTGCCAGCTCAAGTCCTAACACTGAAGCTTTCTTT.

This clonotype came up a few times. The J gene is TRBJ2-5, the V gene TRBV20-1; TRBD2 might be the D (6 bases). The CDR3 sequence is 10 residues long. The V gene's germline CDR1 is DFQATT and CDR2 SNEGSKA (reference sequence). The CDR3: CSAGGETQYF. The CDR3 DNA reads as TGCAGCGCCGGGGGAGAGACCCAGTACTTC.

This clonotype was observed many times. CDR3 protein: CASSPGLAGSLAYEQYF. CDR3 in DNA: TGCGCCAGCAGCCCCGGACTAGCGGGGAGTCTTGCCTACGAGCAGTACTTC. This rearrangement joins TRBV5-1 to TRBJ2-7; 12 positions agree with TRBD2. The J segment lost 2 bases and the V segment lost 4 bases, leaving 10 bases of the junction unmatched. The CDR3 is made up of 17 amino acids. Germline V lookup: CDR1 SGHRS, CDR2 YFSETQ.

Ten or more counts support this clonotype. The chain joins TRBV12-3 or TRBV12-4 to TRBJ1-1, with D uncertain. CDR3 size: 8 residues. V was shortened by 8 bases and J by 10 bases, with 5 bases between the two germline ends. CDR3 nucleotide sequence: TGTGCCAGCGGATTAGCTTTCTTT. Translation: CASGLAFF.

This clonotype was observed at least ten times. The chain has TRBV4-1 and TRBJ1-2, with TRBD1 matching over 8 bases. This CDR3 has 15 residues. Germline V gene lookup returns CDR1 MGHRA and CDR2 YSYEKL. With 4 bases clipped from V and 0 bases from J, the junction kept 4 bases outside the gene matches. This CDR3 is CASSPGQGTNYGYTF. For the CDR3, the DNA is TGCGCCAGCAGCCCCGGACAGGGAACTAACTATGGCTACACCTTC.

This clonotype was seen at least ten times. This chain uses TRBV27 with TRBJ1-1, with unresolved D. The CDR3 totals 16 residues. Trimming left V 6 bases short and J 1 base short, with 18 bases between. Germline loops: CDR1 MNHEY, CDR2 SMNVEV (reference sequence). For the CDR3, the DNA is TGTGCCAGCAGCTCCGACGCCTTGGCCCGGAACACTGAAGCTTTCTTT. Protein product: CASSSDALARNTEAFF.

This clonotype has ten or more counts. The V gene is TRBV9, the J gene TRBJ1-2, with a tentative D call TRBD1 (6 bases). There are 16 residues in the CDR3. Between the trimmed V and J ends, which lost 0 bases and 8 bases, there was a span of 20 bases. Germline V lookup: CDR1 SGDLS, CDR2 YYNGEE. The CDR3 here is CASSVAPHPGEGGYTF. The CDR3 coding sequence is TGTGCCAGCAGCGTAGCTCCCCACCCAGGGGAAGGGGGCTACACCTTC.

The gene calls are TRBV20-1 and TRBJ1-1, with unresolved D. Germline values: CDR1 DFQATT, CDR2 SNEGSKA (reference sequence). The V end lost 3 bases, the J end lost 1 base, and 9 bases lay between the germline ends. This CDR3 comprises 13 residues. The DNA of the CDR3 is TGCAGTGCTAGCGACACATGGAACACTGAAGCTTTCTTT. Encoded protein: CSASDTWNTEAFF.

This clonotype has ten or more counts. The chain is built from TRBV2 and TRBJ2-1; D is unclear. CDR1 and CDR2 from the germline V gene are SNHLY and FYNNEI. The CDR3 length is 10 residues. Trimming took 6 bases from V and 11 from J, leaving 8 bases between them. The DNA of the CDR3 is TGTGCCAGCAGGGGGATAAAGCAGTTCTTC. Amino acids: CASRGIKQFF. Drawing the rest from reference TRBV2 and TRBJ2-1, the complete variable domain is EPEVTQTPSHQVTQMGQEVILRCVPISNHLYFYWYRQILGQKVEFLVSFYNNEISEKSEIFDDQFSVERPDGSNFTLKIRSTKLEDSAMYFCASRGIKQFFGPGTRLTVL.

This clonotype was observed at least ten times. This rearrangement joins TRBV25-1 to TRBJ2-3; D is possibly TRBD1 or TRBD2 (5 bases each). CDR3 length equals 15 residues. V was pared by 4 bases and J by 0 bases, with 11 bases between. Germline V gene sequence: CDR1 MGHDK, CDR2 SYGVNS. The CDR3 nucleotides read TGTGCCAGCAGTGGGGGGATCTCTAGCACAGATACGCAGTATTTT. Its protein is CASSGGISSTDTQYF.

This clonotype has ten or more counts. The V gene is TRBV9, the J gene TRBJ2-2; 7 bases match TRBD2. This CDR3 has 14 amino acids. Losses at the gene ends were 6 bases for V and 1 base for J; bases not matched to a gene: 3. Looked up from germline, CDR1 is SGDLS and CDR2 is YYNGEE. CDR3 sequence: CASKGGENTGELFF. Written as DNA, the CDR3 is TGTGCCAGCAAGGGAGGGGAGAACACCGGGGAGCTGTTTTTT.

About this clonotype itself: Given a much more abundant clone one base away, this may be a read error. V and J are TRBV6-6 and TRBJ2-1, with 7 bases aligning to TRBD1. The germline V gene has CDR1 MNHNY and CDR2 SVGAGI (reference sequence). This CDR3 is built from 14 residues. The CDR3 spells CASIWGTDYNERFF. The DNA of the CDR3 is TGTGCCAGCATCTGGGGGACAGACTACAATGAGCGGTTCTTC.

The genes are TRBV30 and TRBJ2-7; no reliable D call. The CDR3 is made up of 11 amino acids. V lost 4 bases to trimming and J lost 3 bases, with 7 bases between them. Germline CDR1 GTSNPN, CDR2 SVGIG (reference sequence). For the CDR3, the DNA is TGTGCCTGGACTGGGTTCTACGAGCAGTACTTC. This encodes CAWTGFYEQYF.

This clonotype has a count of ten or more. This sequence joins TRBV6-5 and TRBJ2-1; the D gene is possibly TRBD1 (5 bases). Germline values: CDR1 MNHEY, CDR2 SVGAGI. The V and J ends lost 3 bases and 6 bases respectively, with 15 bases between them. The CDR3 covers 15 residues. The CDR3 spells CASSYSGPPGNEQFF. The CDR3 region has the DNA TGTGCCAGCAGTTATTCAGGGCCCCCTGGCAATGAGCAGTTCTTC.

This clonotype has more than one count but fewer than ten. This rearrangement joins TRBV10-3 to TRBJ1-4; a weak D match, TRBD1 (5 bases). The CDR3 is 16 residues long. V dropped 0 bases and J dropped 2 bases, with 10 bases sitting between them. Germline CDR1 reads ENHRY; CDR2 reads SYGVKD. CDR3 DNA: TGTGCCATCAGTGAGTCCCGTGGGGCGACTAATGAAAAACTGTTTTTT. Translation gives CAISESRGATNEKLFF.

This clonotype was detected a few times. The rearrangement uses TRBV7-2 and TRBJ2-7; 9 bases are a match to TRBD2. V was pared by 5 bases and J by 5 bases, with 10 bases of the junction left unmatched. Germline assignment: CDR1 SGHTA and CDR2 FQGNSA. CDR3 size: 15 residues. CDR3 loop: CASSRFLAGSHEQYF. CDR3 nucleotide sequence: TGTGCCAGCAGCCGCTTTCTAGCGGGGAGCCACGAGCAGTACTTC.

The CDR3 region has the DNA TGCGCCAGCAGCTTGAGGGGACACCGAAACTCTGGAAACACCATATATTTT. Protein product: CASSLRGHRNSGNTIYF. The chain links TRBV5-1 to TRBJ1-3, with D possibly TRBD1 on 6 matching bases. Germline V gives CDR1 SGHRS, CDR2 YFSETQ. The CDR3 loop spans 17 amino acids. V lost 1 base to trimming and J lost 0 bases, with 14 bases between them.